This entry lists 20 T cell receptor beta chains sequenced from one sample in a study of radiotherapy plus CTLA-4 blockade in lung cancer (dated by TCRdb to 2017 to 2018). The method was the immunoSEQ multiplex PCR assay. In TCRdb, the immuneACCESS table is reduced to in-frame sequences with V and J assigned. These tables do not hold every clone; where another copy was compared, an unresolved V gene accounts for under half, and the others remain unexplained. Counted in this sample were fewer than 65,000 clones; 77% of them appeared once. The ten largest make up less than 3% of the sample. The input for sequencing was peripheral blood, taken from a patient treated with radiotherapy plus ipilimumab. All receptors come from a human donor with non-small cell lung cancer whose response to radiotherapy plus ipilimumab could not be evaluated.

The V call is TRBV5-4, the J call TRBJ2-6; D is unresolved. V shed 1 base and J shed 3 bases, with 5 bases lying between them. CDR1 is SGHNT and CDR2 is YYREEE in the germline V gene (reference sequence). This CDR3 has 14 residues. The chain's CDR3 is CASSLPGGANVLTF. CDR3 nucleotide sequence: TGTGCCAGCAGCTTGCCAGGTGGGGCCAACGTCCTGACTTTC.

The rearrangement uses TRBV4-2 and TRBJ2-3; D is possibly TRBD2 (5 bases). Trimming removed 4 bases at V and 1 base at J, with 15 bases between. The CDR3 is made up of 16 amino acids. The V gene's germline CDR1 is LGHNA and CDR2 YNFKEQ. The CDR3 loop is CASSRNVVARTDTQYF. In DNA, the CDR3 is TGTGCCAGCAGCCGAAACGTCGTAGCGCGCACAGATACGCAGTATTTT.

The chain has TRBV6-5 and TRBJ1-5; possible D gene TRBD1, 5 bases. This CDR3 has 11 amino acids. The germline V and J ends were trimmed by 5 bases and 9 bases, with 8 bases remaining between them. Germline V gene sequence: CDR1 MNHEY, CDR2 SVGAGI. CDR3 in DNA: TGTGCCAGCAGTGACGGGGGGCCCCAGCATTTT. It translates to CASSDGGPQHF.

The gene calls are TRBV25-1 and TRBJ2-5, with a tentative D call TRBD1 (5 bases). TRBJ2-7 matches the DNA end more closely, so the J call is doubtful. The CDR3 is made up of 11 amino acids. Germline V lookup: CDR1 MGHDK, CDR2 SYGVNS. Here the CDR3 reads CASSKTDEQYF. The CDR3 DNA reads TGTGCCAGCAGTAAGACAGACGAGCAGTACTTC.

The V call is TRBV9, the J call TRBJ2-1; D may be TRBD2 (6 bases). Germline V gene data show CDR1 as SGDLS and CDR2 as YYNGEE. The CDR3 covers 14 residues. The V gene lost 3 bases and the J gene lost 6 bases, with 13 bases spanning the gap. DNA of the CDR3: TGTGCCAGCAGCGCCCAGACTAGTTTCAATGAGCAGTTCTTC. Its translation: CASSAQTSFNEQFF.

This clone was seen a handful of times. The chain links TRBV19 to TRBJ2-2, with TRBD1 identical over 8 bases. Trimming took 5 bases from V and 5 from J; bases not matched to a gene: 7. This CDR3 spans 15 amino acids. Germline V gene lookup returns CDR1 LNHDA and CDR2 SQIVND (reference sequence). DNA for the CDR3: TGTGCCAGTAGTCCCGGCGGGACAGGTACCGGGGAGCTGTTTTTT. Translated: CASSPGGTGTGELFF.

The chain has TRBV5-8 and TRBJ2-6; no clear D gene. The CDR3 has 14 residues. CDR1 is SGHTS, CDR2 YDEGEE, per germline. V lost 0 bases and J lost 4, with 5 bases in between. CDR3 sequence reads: CASSLGAGANVLTF. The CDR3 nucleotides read TGTGCCAGCAGCTTGGGAGCCGGGGCCAACGTCCTGACTTTC.

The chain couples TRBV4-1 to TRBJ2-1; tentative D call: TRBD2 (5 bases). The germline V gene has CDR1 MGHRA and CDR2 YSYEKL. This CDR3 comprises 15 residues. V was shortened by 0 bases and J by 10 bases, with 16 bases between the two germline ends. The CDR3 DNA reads TGCGCCAGCAGCCAAGAGAGGGTCCGCGGCGGCGAGCAGTTCTTC. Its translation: CASSQERVRGGEQFF.

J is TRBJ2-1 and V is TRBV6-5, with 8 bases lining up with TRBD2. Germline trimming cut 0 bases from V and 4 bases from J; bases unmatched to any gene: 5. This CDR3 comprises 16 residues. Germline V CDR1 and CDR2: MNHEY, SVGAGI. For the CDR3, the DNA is TGTGCCAGCAGTTACTCGTCTGCGGGGGGTTACAATGAGCAGTTCTTC. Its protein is CASSYSSAGGYNEQFF.

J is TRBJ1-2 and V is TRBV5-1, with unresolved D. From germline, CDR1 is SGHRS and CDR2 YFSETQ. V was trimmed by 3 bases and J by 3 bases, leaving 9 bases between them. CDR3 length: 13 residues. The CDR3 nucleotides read TGCGCCAGCAGCTCCTCCGGGGACTATGGCTACACCTTC. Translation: CASSSSGDYGYTF.

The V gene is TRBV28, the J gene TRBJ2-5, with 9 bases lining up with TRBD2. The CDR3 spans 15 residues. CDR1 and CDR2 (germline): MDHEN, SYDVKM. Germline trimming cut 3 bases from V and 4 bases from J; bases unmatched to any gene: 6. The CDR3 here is CASSLAGGPGETQYF. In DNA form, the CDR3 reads TGTGCCAGCAGTTTGGCGGGAGGGCCGGGAGAGACCCAGTACTTC.

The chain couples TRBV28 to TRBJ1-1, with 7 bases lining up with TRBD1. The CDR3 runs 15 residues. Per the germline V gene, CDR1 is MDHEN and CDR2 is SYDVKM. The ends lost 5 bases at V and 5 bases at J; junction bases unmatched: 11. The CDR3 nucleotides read TGTGCCAGCAGTACACCGACAGGGAGTATGACTGAAGCTTTCTTT. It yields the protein CASSTPTGSMTEAFF. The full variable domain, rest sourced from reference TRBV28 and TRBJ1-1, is DVKVTQSSRYLVKRTGEKVFLECVQDMDHENMFWYRQDPGLGLRLIYFSYDVKMKEKGDIPEGYSVSREKKERFSLILESASTNQTSMYLCASSTPTGSMTEAFFGQGTRLTVV.

Here the CDR3 reads CASSLGRGGTGELFF. The CDR3, as DNA: TGTGCCAGCAGCTTGGGGCGGGGGGGCACCGGGGAGCTGTTTTTT. The chain recombines TRBV11-2 with TRBJ2-2, with 9 bases identical to TRBD2. Germline V CDR1 and CDR2: SGHAT, FQNNGV. This CDR3 has 15 residues. V gave up 3 bases and J gave up 4 bases; unmatched junction bases: 3.

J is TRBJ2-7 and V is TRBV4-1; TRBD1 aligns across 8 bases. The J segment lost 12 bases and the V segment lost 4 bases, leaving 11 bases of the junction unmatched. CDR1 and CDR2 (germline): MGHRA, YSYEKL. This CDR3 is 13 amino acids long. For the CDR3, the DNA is TGCGCCAGCAGCCGAATCACAGGGGGGAGTCCGTACTTC. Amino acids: CASSRITGGSPYF.

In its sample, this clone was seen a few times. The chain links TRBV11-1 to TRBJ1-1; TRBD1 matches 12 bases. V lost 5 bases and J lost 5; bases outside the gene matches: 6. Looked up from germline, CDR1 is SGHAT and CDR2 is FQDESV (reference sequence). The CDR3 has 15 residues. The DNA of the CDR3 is TGTGCCAGCAGCCCGGGACAGGGGGCGCGGACTGAAGCTTTCTTT. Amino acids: CASSPGQGARTEAFF. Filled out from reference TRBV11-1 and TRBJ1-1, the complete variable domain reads EAEVAQSPRYKITEKSQAVAFWCDPISGHATLYWYRQILGQGPELLVQFQDESVVDDSQLPKDRFSAERLKGVDSTLKIQPAELGDSAMYLCASSPGQGARTEAFFGQGTRLTVV.

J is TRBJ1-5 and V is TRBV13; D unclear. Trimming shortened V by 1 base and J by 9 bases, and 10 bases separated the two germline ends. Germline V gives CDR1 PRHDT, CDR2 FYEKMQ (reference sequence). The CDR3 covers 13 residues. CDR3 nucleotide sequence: TGTGCCAGCAGCTTAGACAAGAGGCGGCCCCAGCATTTT. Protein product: CASSLDKRRPQHF.

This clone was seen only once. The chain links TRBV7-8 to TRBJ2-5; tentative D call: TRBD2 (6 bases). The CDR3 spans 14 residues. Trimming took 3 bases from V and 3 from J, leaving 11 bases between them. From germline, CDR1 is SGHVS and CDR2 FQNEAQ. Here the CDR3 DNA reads TGTGCCAGCAGCTTCGGGGGTGGTAAAGAGACCCAGTACTTC. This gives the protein CASSFGGGKETQYF.

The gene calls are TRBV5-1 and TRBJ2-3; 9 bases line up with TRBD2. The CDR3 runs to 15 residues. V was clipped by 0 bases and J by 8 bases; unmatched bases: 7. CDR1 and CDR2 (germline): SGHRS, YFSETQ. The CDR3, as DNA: TGCGCCAGCAGCTTGGGACTAGCGGCCGAGGGTACGCAGTATTTT. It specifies CASSLGLAAEGTQYF. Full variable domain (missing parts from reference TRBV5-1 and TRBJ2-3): KAGVTQTPRYLIKTRGQQVTLSCSPISGHRSVSWYQQTPGQGLQFLFEYFSETQRNKGNFPGRFSGRQFSNSRSEMNVSTLELGDSALYLCASSLGLAAEGTQYFGPGTRLTVL.

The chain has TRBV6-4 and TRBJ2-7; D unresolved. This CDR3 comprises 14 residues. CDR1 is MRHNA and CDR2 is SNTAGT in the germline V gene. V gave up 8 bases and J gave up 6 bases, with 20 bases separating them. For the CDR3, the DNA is TGTGCCAGCCCCCCCGAGTATCTGGTTAGCGAGCAGTACTTC. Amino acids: CASPPEYLVSEQYF.

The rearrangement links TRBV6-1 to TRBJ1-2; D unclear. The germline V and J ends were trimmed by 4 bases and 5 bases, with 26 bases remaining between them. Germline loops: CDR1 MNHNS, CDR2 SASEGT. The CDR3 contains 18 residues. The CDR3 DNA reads TGTGCCAGCAGTGCCCTCACGGTTGGGAGCCCTGACCCTTATGGCTACACCTTC. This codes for CASSALTVGSPDPYGYTF.